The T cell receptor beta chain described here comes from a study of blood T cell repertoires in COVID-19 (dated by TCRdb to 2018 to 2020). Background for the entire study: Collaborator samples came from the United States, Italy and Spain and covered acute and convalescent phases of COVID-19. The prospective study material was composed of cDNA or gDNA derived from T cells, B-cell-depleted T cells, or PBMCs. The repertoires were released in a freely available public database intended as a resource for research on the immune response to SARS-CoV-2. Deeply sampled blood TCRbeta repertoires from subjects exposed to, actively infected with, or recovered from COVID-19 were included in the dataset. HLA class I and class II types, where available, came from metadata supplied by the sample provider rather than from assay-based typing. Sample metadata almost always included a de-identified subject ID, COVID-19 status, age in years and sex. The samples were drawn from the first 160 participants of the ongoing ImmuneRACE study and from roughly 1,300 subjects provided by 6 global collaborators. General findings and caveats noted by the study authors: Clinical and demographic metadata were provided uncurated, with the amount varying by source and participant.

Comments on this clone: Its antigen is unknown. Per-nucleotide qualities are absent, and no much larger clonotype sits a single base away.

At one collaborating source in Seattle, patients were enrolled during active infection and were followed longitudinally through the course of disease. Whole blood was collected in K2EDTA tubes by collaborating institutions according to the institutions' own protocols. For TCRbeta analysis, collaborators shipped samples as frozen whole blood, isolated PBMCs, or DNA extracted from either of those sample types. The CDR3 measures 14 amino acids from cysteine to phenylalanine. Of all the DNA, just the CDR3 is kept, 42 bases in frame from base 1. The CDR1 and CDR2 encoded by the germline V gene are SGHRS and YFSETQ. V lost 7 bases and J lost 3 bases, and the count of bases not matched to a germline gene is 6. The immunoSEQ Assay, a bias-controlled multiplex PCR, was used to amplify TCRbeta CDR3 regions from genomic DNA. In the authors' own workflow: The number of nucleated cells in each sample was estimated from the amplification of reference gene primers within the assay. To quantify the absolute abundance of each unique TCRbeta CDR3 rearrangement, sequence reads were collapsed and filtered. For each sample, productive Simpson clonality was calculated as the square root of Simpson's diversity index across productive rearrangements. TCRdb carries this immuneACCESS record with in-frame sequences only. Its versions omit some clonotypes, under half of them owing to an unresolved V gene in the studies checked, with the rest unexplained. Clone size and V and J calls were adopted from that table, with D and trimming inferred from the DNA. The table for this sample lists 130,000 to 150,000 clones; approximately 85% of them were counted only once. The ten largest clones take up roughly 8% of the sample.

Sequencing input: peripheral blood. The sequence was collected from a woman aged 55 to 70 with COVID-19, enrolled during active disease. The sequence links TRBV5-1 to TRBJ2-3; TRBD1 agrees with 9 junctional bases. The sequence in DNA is TGCGCCAGCGGGGACAGGGAAGAGACAGATACGCAGTATTTT. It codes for CASGDREETDTQYF. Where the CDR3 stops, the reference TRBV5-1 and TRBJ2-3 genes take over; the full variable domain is KAGVTQTPRYLIKTRGQQVTLSCSPISGHRSVSWYQQTPGQGLQFLFEYFSETQRNKGNFPGRFSGRQFSNSRSEMNVSTLELGDSALYLCASGDREETDTQYFGPGTRLTVL.